The present T cell receptor (beta chain) was sequenced within a study of shared clonotypes between healthy human individuals. Naive CD8 populations comprised CD45RO-negative cells positively selected for CCR7, excluding terminally differentiated effector memory CD45RA+ cells. Per the germline V gene, CDR1 is MDHEN and CDR2 is SYDVKM. CDR3 length equals 14 residues. V lost 6 bases, J lost 4 bases, and 12 bases lay in between. The repertoire was sequenced with immunoSEQ multiplex PCR; TCRdb's copy has only in-frame clones and lacks some. The profile covers more than 2 million clones, with 80% to 95% appearing a single time and around 1.8% taken by the ten largest.

The chain links TRBV28 to TRBJ2-2; TRBD1 might be the D (5 bases). Source material: naive CD8+ T cells from PBMCs. This clonotype was sampled from a man between 18 and 29 years old in good health. Some clones in this sample may be carry-over from other donors' samples. CDR3: CASSTDRGTGELFF. CDR3 bases: TGTGCCAGCAGCACCGACAGAGGCACCGGGGAGCTGTTTTTT.